These T cell receptor beta chains were read from a single sample in a study of tumor-infiltrating lymphocytes in primary liver carcinoma. TCRdb re-analysed the multiplex PCR reads in MiXCR, keeping a single row per CDR3 protein. The sample lists 100,000 to 150,000 distinct CDR3 sequences; 60% to 80% were seen once. Sequencing input: liver tumor tissue from sampling region 3. These receptors all come from a woman aged 55-70 years with primary liver carcinoma and hepatitis B virus infection. Each CDR3 is given with its conserved first and last residue. Fields, in order: J gene, D gene, clone size, V gene, CDR3 protein, CDR3 DNA. D genes are given only for firm matches. Clone size is not always given. Where it is, it says once, few, many or a class for expanded clones.

j_call: TRBJ2-4
d_call: TRBD2
clone_size: .
v_call: TRBV11-3
cdr3_aa: CASSPARLAGEWVNIQYF
cdr3_nt: TGTGCCAGCAGCCCGGCCCGACTAGCGGGAGAGTGGGTAAACATTCAGTACTTC

j_call: TRBJ2-2
d_call: TRBD2
clone_size: medium-sized
v_call: TRBV11-2
cdr3_aa: CASSFRLAGDSGELFF
cdr3_nt: TGTGCCAGCAGCTTTCGACTAGCGGGAGATTCCGGGGAGCTGTTTTTT

j_call: TRBJ2-7
d_call: .
clone_size: .
v_call: TRBV11-2
cdr3_aa: CASSRSNVGAYDQYF
cdr3_nt: TGTGCCAGCAGCAGATCTAACGTGGGTGCCTACGATCAGTACTTC

j_call: TRBJ2-7
d_call: .
clone_size: once
v_call: TRBV18
cdr3_aa: CATTRGRTGEQYF
cdr3_nt: TGTGCCACGACGAGGGGGAGGACGGGGGAGCAGTACTTC

j_call: TRBJ2-1
d_call: .
clone_size: few
v_call: TRBV6-4
cdr3_aa: CASSAMSVSSYNEQFF
cdr3_nt: TGTGCCAGCAGCGCGATGTCGGTTAGCTCCTACAATGAGCAGTTCTTC

j_call: TRBJ2-3
d_call: TRBD1
clone_size: many
v_call: TRBV12-3/TRBV12-4
cdr3_aa: CASSLRQGGTDTQYF
cdr3_nt: TGTGCCAGCAGTTTAAGACAGGGGGGCACAGATACGCAGTATTTT

j_call: TRBJ2-2
d_call: TRBD2
clone_size: .
v_call: TRBV11-2
cdr3_aa: CASSSRSGSGELFF
cdr3_nt: TGTGCCAGCAGCTCTAGATCGGGGAGCGGGGAGTTGTTTTTT

j_call: TRBJ2-2
d_call: .
clone_size: .
v_call: TRBV11-2
cdr3_aa: CASSLDRQAGELFF
cdr3_nt: TGTGCCAGCAGCTTAGATCGTCAGGCCGGGGAGCTGTTTTTT

j_call: TRBJ2-5
d_call: TRBD2
clone_size: .
v_call: TRBV5-1
cdr3_aa: CASSAGGGAGTQYF
cdr3_nt: TGCGCCAGCAGCGCCGGCGGGGGGGCAGGGACCCAGTACTTC

j_call: TRBJ2-2
d_call: TRBD1
clone_size: .
v_call: TRBV4-2
cdr3_aa: CASSQVPDRAPKTGELFF
cdr3_nt: TGTGCCAGCAGCCAAGTCCCTGACAGGGCGCCGAAGACCGGGGAGCTGTTTTTT

j_call: TRBJ2-7
d_call: .
clone_size: .
v_call: TRBV11-2
cdr3_aa: CSSSLGSVWEQPRYEQYF
cdr3_nt: TGTTCAAGCAGCTTAGGAAGTGTCTGGGAACAACCCCGCTACGAGCAGTACTTC

j_call: TRBJ1-5
d_call: .
clone_size: .
v_call: TRBV24-1
cdr3_aa: CATRDSNQPQHF
cdr3_nt: TGTGCCACCAGGGACAGCAATCAGCCCCAGCATTTT

j_call: TRBJ2-2
d_call: TRBD2
clone_size: many
v_call: TRBV10-3
cdr3_aa: CAIRAGANTGELFF
cdr3_nt: TGTGCCATCAGGGCGGGAGCAAACACCGGGGAGCTGTTTTTT

j_call: TRBJ1-2
d_call: .
clone_size: .
v_call: TRBV6-5
cdr3_aa: CASSYSQGPNYGYTF
cdr3_nt: TGTGCCAGCAGTTACTCGCAGGGGCCTAACTATGGCTACACCTTC

j_call: TRBJ2-5
d_call: .
clone_size: many
v_call: TRBV6-5
cdr3_aa: CASRSTPGRDTKETQYF
cdr3_nt: TGTGCCAGCCGATCTACCCCTGGGCGCGACACTAAAGAGACCCAGTACTTC

j_call: TRBJ2-7
d_call: .
clone_size: many
v_call: TRBV30
cdr3_aa: CAWSFGREPYEQYF
cdr3_nt: TGTGCCTGGAGTTTTGGTCGGGAGCCCTACGAGCAGTACTTC

j_call: TRBJ1-1
d_call: .
clone_size: .
v_call: TRBV29-1
cdr3_aa: CSVPILTGVSNEAFF
cdr3_nt: TGCAGCGTTCCCATCCTGACAGGCGTGAGCAATGAGGCTTTCTTT

j_call: TRBJ2-2
d_call: .
clone_size: few
v_call: TRBV15
cdr3_aa: CATAFFPFAGELFF
cdr3_nt: TGTGCCACCGCCTTCTTCCCCTTTGCCGGGGAGCTGTTTTTT

j_call: TRBJ1-1
d_call: .
clone_size: .
v_call: TRBV5-5
cdr3_aa: CASSFSGQTEALF
cdr3_nt: TGTGCCAGCAGCTTTTCTGGACAGACTGAGGCTTTATTT

j_call: TRBJ2-3
d_call: .
clone_size: many
v_call: TRBV4-2
cdr3_aa: CASSQEGASSSTDTQYF
cdr3_nt: TGTGCCAGCAGCCAAGAGGGCGCTAGCAGTAGCACAGATACGCAGTATTTT

j_call: TRBJ2-3
d_call: .
clone_size: many
v_call: TRBV6-5
cdr3_aa: CASSPRDPRDTQYF
cdr3_nt: TGTGCCAGCAGTCCCCGGGACCCTAGAGATACGCAGTATTTT

j_call: TRBJ2-7
d_call: .
clone_size: .
v_call: TRBV7-9
cdr3_aa: CASVLMGGGSYEQYF
cdr3_nt: TGTGCCAGCGTCCTCATGGGAGGCGGCTCCTACGAGCAGTACTTC

j_call: TRBJ2-1
d_call: .
clone_size: once
v_call: TRBV6-1
cdr3_aa: CASSLYRVLAGQFF
cdr3_nt: TGTGCCAGCAGTTTGTACAGGGTCTTGGCTGGGCAGTTCTTC

j_call: TRBJ2-3
d_call: .
clone_size: .
v_call: TRBV11-2
cdr3_aa: CASSGGGVGDMQYF
cdr3_nt: TGTGCCAGCAGCGGCGGGGGCGTGGGGGATATGCAGTATTTT

j_call: TRBJ1-3
d_call: .
clone_size: many
v_call: TRBV10-2
cdr3_aa: CASNPGYYSGNTIYF
cdr3_nt: TGCGCCAGCAATCCAGGTTATTACTCTGGAAACACCATATATTTT

j_call: TRBJ2-1
d_call: TRBD1
clone_size: many
v_call: TRBV12-5
cdr3_aa: CASGQDRGSEQFF
cdr3_nt: TGTGCTAGTGGTCAGGACAGGGGGAGTGAGCAGTTCTTC

j_call: TRBJ2-3
d_call: .
clone_size: many
v_call: TRBV6-1
cdr3_aa: CASSDGGPTDTQYF
cdr3_nt: TGTGCCAGCAGTGATGGTGGCCCTACAGATACGCAGTATTTT

j_call: TRBJ1-1
d_call: TRBD1
clone_size: .
v_call: TRBV28
cdr3_aa: CASSPGQDIEAFF
cdr3_nt: TGTGCCAGCAGCCCGGGACAGGACATTGAAGCTTTCTTT

j_call: TRBJ2-3
d_call: TRBD2
clone_size: .
v_call: TRBV4-1
cdr3_aa: CSGSPSGSADTQYF
cdr3_nt: TGCTCCGGCAGTCCTAGCGGGAGTGCAGATACGCAGTATTTT

j_call: TRBJ1-5
d_call: .
clone_size: once
v_call: TRBV5-6
cdr3_aa: CAISHGYDLLSSSTDTQHF
cdr3_nt: TGTGCCATCAGCCACGGATATGACCTACTTAGCTCTAGCACGGATACGCAGCATTTT

j_call: TRBJ1-4
d_call: .
clone_size: .
v_call: TRBV29-1
cdr3_aa: CSVWSWSGEILFF
cdr3_nt: TGCAGCGTTTGGTCATGGTCTGGTGAAATACTGTTTTTT

j_call: TRBJ1-1
d_call: .
clone_size: .
v_call: TRBV11-1
cdr3_aa: CASSFFGAVNTEASF
cdr3_nt: TGTGCCAGCAGCTTTTTTGGGGCAGTGAATACTGAAGCTTCCTTT

j_call: TRBJ2-2
d_call: .
clone_size: .
v_call: TRBV4-2
cdr3_aa: CASSQVVAATGGLFF
cdr3_nt: TGTGCCAGCAGCCAAGTTGTAGCAGCCACCGGGGGACTGTTCTTT

j_call: TRBJ1-2
d_call: TRBD1
clone_size: .
v_call: TRBV11-2
cdr3_aa: CACSFQGAPRIYGYSF
cdr3_nt: TGTGCCTGCAGCTTCCAGGGGGCCCCGCGGATCTATGGCTACAGCTTC

j_call: TRBJ2-1
d_call: TRBD2
clone_size: .
v_call: TRBV7-3
cdr3_aa: CASSNQAGVSNEQFF
cdr3_nt: TGTGCCAGCAGCAATCAAGCGGGAGTTTCCAATGAGCAGTTCTTC

j_call: TRBJ2-7
d_call: .
clone_size: .
v_call: TRBV11-3
cdr3_aa: CASSFPPRDGYEQYF
cdr3_nt: TGTGCCAGCAGCTTCCCCCCCCGGGACGGCTACGAGCAATACTTC

j_call: TRBJ2-3
d_call: .
clone_size: .
v_call: TRBV13
cdr3_aa: CASSRRGYTDTQYF
cdr3_nt: TGTGCCAGCAGCCGCAGGGGTTACACAGATACGCAGTATTTT

j_call: TRBJ2-6
d_call: TRBD1
clone_size: once
v_call: TRBV29-1
cdr3_aa: CSVRGQGSSEANLLTF
cdr3_nt: TGCAGCGTCCGGGGACAGGGGAGCTCTGAGGCCAACCTCCTGACTTTC

j_call: TRBJ1-2
d_call: TRBD1
clone_size: .
v_call: TRBV4-1
cdr3_aa: CTGSPGQGGYGYTF
cdr3_nt: TGCACCGGCAGCCCCGGACAGGGGGGGTATGGCTACACCTTC

j_call: TRBJ2-1
d_call: TRBD2
clone_size: .
v_call: TRBV5-1
cdr3_aa: CASRPTSGRDNEQFF
cdr3_nt: TGCGCCAGCAGGCCAACTAGCGGGAGGGACAATGAGCAGTTCTTC

j_call: TRBJ2-3
d_call: TRBD2
clone_size: .
v_call: TRBV11-2
cdr3_aa: CVSSLRGASGATDTQYF
cdr3_nt: TGTGTCAGCAGCTTACGGGGGGCTAGCGGGGCCACAGATACGCAGTATTTT

j_call: TRBJ2-1
d_call: TRBD1
clone_size: many
v_call: TRBV6-5
cdr3_aa: CASSYGGQGTNEQFF
cdr3_nt: TGTGCCAGCAGTTACGGGGGACAGGGGACCAATGAGCAGTTCTTC

j_call: TRBJ1-1
d_call: TRBD1
clone_size: .
v_call: TRBV11-3
cdr3_aa: CASSRTGTVIFF
cdr3_nt: TGTGCCAGCAGTCGGACCGGGACAGTAATTTTCTTT

j_call: TRBJ2-7
d_call: .
clone_size: .
v_call: TRBV11-3
cdr3_aa: CASSTTGYEHYF
cdr3_nt: TGTGCCAGTAGCACCACAGGCTACGAGCATTACTTC

j_call: TRBJ2-2
d_call: .
clone_size: .
v_call: TRBV6-1
cdr3_aa: CDSSENVVSLQTQKTGELFF
cdr3_nt: TGTGACAGCAGTGAAAACGTGGTTTCTCTGCAGACCCAAAAGACCGGGGAGCTGTTTTTT

j_call: TRBJ2-5
d_call: TRBD2
clone_size: once
v_call: TRBV28
cdr3_aa: CASSSRPGRTSGKETQNF
cdr3_nt: TGTGCCAGCAGTTCCCGACCGGGGCGGACTAGCGGAAAAGAGACCCAGAACTTC

j_call: TRBJ2-7
d_call: .
clone_size: .
v_call: TRBV4-1
cdr3_aa: CASSRGGPGASYEQYF
cdr3_nt: TGCGCCAGCAGCCGAGGTGGTCCCGGGGCCTCCTACGAGCAGTACTTC

j_call: TRBJ2-1
d_call: .
clone_size: many
v_call: TRBV7-8
cdr3_aa: CASSSVFGVWDEQFF
cdr3_nt: TGTGCCAGCAGCTCGGTCTTCGGGGTTTGGGATGAGCAGTTCTTC

j_call: TRBJ1-2
d_call: .
clone_size: .
v_call: TRBV29-1
cdr3_aa: CSVDVGEDNYGYTF
cdr3_nt: TGCAGCGTTGACGTTGGGGAGGATAACTATGGCTACACATTC